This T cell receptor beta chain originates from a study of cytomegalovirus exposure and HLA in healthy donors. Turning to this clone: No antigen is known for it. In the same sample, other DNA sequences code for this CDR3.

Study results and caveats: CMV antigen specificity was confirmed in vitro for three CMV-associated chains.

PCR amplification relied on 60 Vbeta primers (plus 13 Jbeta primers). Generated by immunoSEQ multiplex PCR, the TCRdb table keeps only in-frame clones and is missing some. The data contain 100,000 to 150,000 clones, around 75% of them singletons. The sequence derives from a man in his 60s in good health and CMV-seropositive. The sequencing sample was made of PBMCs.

The CDR3 coding sequence is TGTGCCTGGAGTGTACGGGGGGCGAACACTGAAGCTTTCTTT. The encoded protein is CAWSVRGANTEAFF. The chain has TRBV30 and TRBJ1-1; TRBD1 might be the D (6 bases). The V end lost 0 bases, the J end lost 1 base, and 9 bases lay between the germline ends. The CDR3 covers 14 residues. Germline lookup yields CDR1 GTSNPN and CDR2 SVGIG (reference sequence).